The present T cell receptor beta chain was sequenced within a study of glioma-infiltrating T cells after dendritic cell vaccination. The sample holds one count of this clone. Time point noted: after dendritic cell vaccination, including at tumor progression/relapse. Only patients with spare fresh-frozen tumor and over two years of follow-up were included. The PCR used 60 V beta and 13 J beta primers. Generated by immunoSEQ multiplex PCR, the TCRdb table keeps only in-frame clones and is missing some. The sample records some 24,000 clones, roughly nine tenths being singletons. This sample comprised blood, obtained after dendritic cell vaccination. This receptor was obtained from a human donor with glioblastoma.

Here the CDR3 reads CASSLGTPYGYTF. CDR3 DNA sequence: TGTGCCAGCAGCTTAGGGACTCCCTATGGCTACACCTTC. The V call is TRBV11-2, the J call TRBJ1-2; D unclear. CDR1 is SGHAT and CDR2 is FQNNGV in the germline V gene. This CDR3 contains 13 residues. V lost 1 base, J lost 4 bases, and 7 bases lay in between.